This TCR beta chain appears in the sequencing data of a study of PD-1 blockade in classical Hodgkin lymphoma. With regard to this clone: Its antigen is not identified.

The method was immunoSEQ multiplex PCR; TCRdb's version includes in-frame clones alone and lacks a portion of them. This sample has around 13,000 clones; about four fifths occur once, and the top ten carry 20% to 25%. Germline V gives CDR1 SEHNR, CDR2 FQNEAQ (reference sequence). The CDR3 consists of 17 residues. V shed 0 bases and J shed 3 bases, with 15 bases lying between them. Points from the study as a whole: Newly diagnosed patients reportedly had lower baseline TCR diversity than healthy donors.

All trial patients relapsed after autologous stem cell transplantation. The sample consisted of peripheral blood mononuclear cells (PBMCs), taken at baseline. This clonotype originated in a human donor with classical Hodgkin lymphoma. The V and J genes are TRBV7-9 and TRBJ1-3; D perhaps matches TRBD1 (5 bases). CDR3 region: CASSLAIGAVSGNTIYF. Written as DNA, the CDR3 is TGTGCCAGCAGCTTAGCGATTGGGGCCGTAAGTGGAAACACCATATATTTT. Complete variable domain (other parts from reference TRBV7-9 and TRBJ1-3): DTGVSQNPRHKITKRGQNVTFRCDPISEHNRLYWYRQTLGQGPEFLTYFQNEAQLEKSRLLSDRFSAERPKGSFSTLEIQRTEQGDSAMYLCASSLAIGAVSGNTIYFGEGSWLTVV.